These 5 T cell receptor beta chains originate from one sample sequenced in a study of blood T cell repertoires in COVID-19. Repertoires were generated with immunoSEQ multiplex PCR, while TCRdb's copy carries only in-frame clones and drops some. Altogether 55,000 to 65,000 clones are present, roughly 84% being singletons, with the ten largest covering approximately 5.6%. Sequencing was performed on peripheral blood. These receptors came from a woman in her sixties or seventies with acute or convalescent COVID-19.

The chain couples TRBV11-2 to TRBJ2-7; TRBD1 might be the D (6 bases). The CDR3 loop spans 15 amino acids. V was trimmed by 6 bases and J by 5 bases, leaving 20 bases between them. Germline V CDR1 and CDR2: SGHAT, FQNNGV. The CDR3 loop is CASSYQPQGNDEQYF. CDR3 sequence (DNA): TGTGCCAGCAGTTACCAGCCACAGGGCAACGACGAGCAGTACTTC.

V is TRBV2 and J is TRBJ2-6; unclear D gene. Germline V gene sequence: CDR1 SNHLY, CDR2 FYNNEI. The CDR3 has 15 residues. The V gene lost 7 bases and the J gene lost 2 bases, with 12 bases spanning the gap. The CDR3, as DNA: TGTGCCAGCAAAACTGATTCGGCTGGGGCCAACGTCCTGACTTTC. Its protein is CASKTDSAGANVLTF. The full variable domain, completed using reference TRBV2 and TRBJ2-6, is EPEVTQTPSHQVTQMGQEVILRCVPISNHLYFYWYRQILGQKVEFLVSFYNNEISEKSEIFDDQFSVERPDGSNFTLKIRSTKLEDSAMYFCASKTDSAGANVLTFGAGSRLTVL.

The V call is TRBV6-1, the J call TRBJ2-2; D is uncertain. The CDR3 runs 15 residues. Trimming removed 0 bases at V and 6 bases at J, with 11 bases between. Germline V gives CDR1 MNHNS, CDR2 SASEGT. Written as DNA, the CDR3 is TGTGCCAGCAGTGAAGCTTCAGGTGAACCCGGGGAGCTGTTTTTT. The encoded protein is CASSEASGEPGELFF.

The chain couples TRBV30 to TRBJ1-6; 8 bases map to TRBD1. The CDR3 totals 14 residues. The germline CDR1 and CDR2 sequences are GTSNPN and SVGIG (reference sequence). The ends lost 5 bases at V and 7 bases at J; junction bases unmatched: 7. DNA for the CDR3: TGTGCCTGGCAGGGGGCAGGGGCAAATTCACCCCTCCACTTT. Translating gives CAWQGAGANSPLHF.

The CDR3 DNA sequence: TGTGCCAGCAGCTCCCAATACGGGACAGGGGCCCACGAGCAGTACTTC. Residues: CASSSQYGTGAHEQYF. The chain carries TRBV7-2 and TRBJ2-7; 10 positions match TRBD1. This CDR3 has 16 residues. The V gene's germline CDR1 is SGHTA and CDR2 FQGNSA. Trimming cost V 4 bases and J 5 bases; bases outside gene matches: 11.